This T cell receptor beta chain was recorded in a study of blood T cell repertoires in COVID-19. Study context: Acute and convalescent COVID-19 samples came from the United States, Italy and Spain.

Original processing notes: Estimation of nucleated cell counts was performed using reference gene primer amplification. Sequenced by immunoSEQ multiplex PCR; TCRdb stores in-frame clones only, minus some. V, J and clone size derive from that table, while D and trimming were established from the DNA sequence. The data show tens of thousands of clones, about 90% seen once. Germline values: CDR1 LNHNV, CDR2 YYDKDF (reference sequence). Trimming took 5 bases from V and 5 from J; bases not matched to a gene: 6. CDR3 length: 15 residues. This clone showed up just a few times. The J gene is TRBJ1-6, the V gene TRBV15, with 7 bases aligning to TRBD1. This sequence was found in a man older than 75 with acute or convalescent COVID-19. The sequenced sample consisted of peripheral blood. The CDR3 is CATSSRTGDNSPLHF. The CDR3 DNA reads TGTGCCACCAGCTCCCGGACAGGCGATAATTCACCCCTCCACTTT.